These 18 T cell receptor beta chains originate from one sample sequenced in a study. TCRdb re-analysed the RT-PCR reads in MiXCR, keeping a single row per CDR3 protein. The repertoire has more than 600,000 distinct CDR3 sequences, approximately 15% of them found once; the top ten carry roughly 4%. The material sequenced was memory CD4+ T cells from blood. These receptors were collected from a female donor in good health, serving as a healthy control.

This chain joins TRBV5-1 and TRBJ1-1; D ambiguous. The CDR3 has 16 residues. V gave up 4 bases and J gave up 4 bases, with 20 bases separating them. Per germline, CDR1 SGHRS and CDR2 YFSETQ. CDR3 region: CASSPTVGGDRTEAFF. The DNA of the CDR3 is TGCGCCAGCAGCCCTACTGTAGGTGGGGATCGCACTGAAGCTTTCTTT.

This clonotype was counted a few times. The rearrangement uses TRBV7-2 and TRBJ1-1, with D possibly TRBD1 on 5 matching bases. Deletions cut 4 bases from V and 1 base from J, with 13 bases between. CDR1 is SGHTA and CDR2 is FQGNSA in the germline V gene. The CDR3 totals 15 residues. CDR3 coding DNA: TGTGCCAGCAGCTGGCGACAGAGCTCGAACACTGAAGCTTTCTTT. Translating gives CASSWRQSSNTEAFF.

The chain joins TRBV7-2 to TRBJ2-5; 10 nucleotides line up with TRBD2. CDR3 length equals 17 residues. The V segment lost 6 bases and the J segment 5 bases; nucleotides outside the gene matches: 15. From germline, CDR1 is SGHTA and CDR2 FQGNSA. The CDR3 DNA sequence: TGTGCCAGCAGGCCCCCTGGGACTAGCGATTTTTATGAGACCCAGTACTTC. It encodes CASRPPGTSDFYETQYF.

This clonotype was observed at least ten times. The chain links TRBV7-2 to TRBJ2-4; D is unresolved. Germline V gives CDR1 SGHTA, CDR2 FQGNSA. This CDR3 has 13 residues. V lost 4 bases to trimming and J lost 0 bases, with 4 bases between them. CDR3 sequence (DNA): TGTGCCAGCAGCTATATAGCCAAAAACATTCAGTACTTC. This translates into CASSYIAKNIQYF. Full variable domain (rest looked up from reference TRBV7-2 and TRBJ2-4): GAGVSQSPSNKVTEKGKDVELRCDPISGHTALYWYRQSLGQGLEFLIYFQGNSAPDKSGLPSDRFSAERTGGSVSTLTIQRTQQEDSAVYLCASSYIAKNIQYFGAGTRLSVL.

The V call is TRBV11-2, the J call TRBJ1-6, with D hard to call. The germline CDR1 and CDR2 sequences are SGHAT and FQNNGV. Trimming left V 2 bases short and J 7 bases short, with 9 bases between. CDR3 size: 14 residues. Here the CDR3 reads CASSLRVENSPLHF. The CDR3 coding sequence is TGTGCCAGCAGCTTAAGGGTCGAGAATTCACCCCTCCACTTT.

This clonotype has a count of ten or more. The genes are TRBV20-1 and TRBJ2-1, with a possible D match to TRBD1 (5 bases). V shed 4 bases and J shed 4 bases, with 8 bases lying between them. In germline, CDR1 is DFQATT, CDR2 SNEGSKA (reference sequence). The CDR3 consists of 12 residues. The CDR3 sequence is CSAISGYNEQFF. In DNA form, the CDR3 reads TGCAGTGCTATTTCAGGGTACAATGAGCAGTTCTTC.

There are a few counts of this clonotype. The chain recombines TRBV5-1 with TRBJ2-7, with D perhaps TRBD1 (5 bases). CDR3 length equals 14 residues. Germline V lookup: CDR1 SGHRS, CDR2 YFSETQ. V was trimmed by 1 base and J by 6 bases, leaving 14 bases between them. The CDR3 nucleotides are TGCGCCAGCAGCTTGACTTCGGTGGGGCTCGAGCAGTACTTC. Amino acid sequence: CASSLTSVGLEQYF.

In its sample, this clonotype was seen many times. Mismatch with germline at one junction end may stem from a read error. The chain uses TRBV5-1 and TRBJ2-1; TRBD2 matches at 7 bases. Per germline, CDR1 SGHRS and CDR2 YFSETQ. The CDR3 extends over 12 amino acids. Written as DNA, the CDR3 is TGTGCCAGCAGCTTGGGAGGGAGTGAGCAGTTCTTC. Its protein is CASSLGGSEQFF.

The V and J genes are TRBV12-3 or TRBV12-4 and TRBJ2-1; D is undetermined. V was cut by 5 bases and J by 2 bases, with 10 bases left in between. The CDR3 runs 14 residues. The CDR3, as DNA: TGTGCCAGCAGTGACTCGGCCGCCTACAATGAGCAGTTCTTC. It specifies CASSDSAAYNEQFF.

This chain joins TRBV6-1 and TRBJ1-5; 9 nucleotides align to TRBD1. The CDR3 consists of 15 residues. Germline V gene data show CDR1 as MNHNS and CDR2 as SASEGT. J was trimmed by 3 bases and V by 6 bases; bases with no gene match: 6. The CDR3 DNA is TGTGCCAGCAGAGCAACAGGGGGCAACAATCAGCCCCAGCATTTT. Translating it yields CASRATGGNNQPQHF.

The table lists this clonotype with a few counts. The chain uses TRBV7-9 and TRBJ1-1; D not resolved. The CDR3 has 15 residues. Per the germline V gene, CDR1 is SEHNR and CDR2 is FQNEAQ (reference sequence). V lost 0 bases and J lost 2, with 10 bases in between. The CDR3 nucleotides read TGTGCCAGCAGCTTAGCGTCTGGGGTTAACACTGAAGCTTTCTTT. The encoded protein is CASSLASGVNTEAFF.

The V and J genes are TRBV6-2 or TRBV6-3 and TRBJ2-3, with 7 bases aligning to TRBD1. The CDR3 is 12 residues long. CDR1 is MNHEY and CDR2 is SVGEGT in the germline V gene. Trimming took 6 bases from V and 8 from J; bases not matched to a gene: 5. The DNA for the CDR3 is TGTGCCAGCAGCTGGGACAGAGGTACGCAGTATTTT. This encodes CASSWDRGTQYF.

There are many counts of this clonotype. The chain links TRBV9 to TRBJ2-7; D is unresolved. V lost 4 bases, J lost 2 bases, and 10 bases lay in between. The CDR3 length is 13 residues. Germline lookup yields CDR1 SGDLS and CDR2 YYNGEE. CDR3 residues: CASSLQETYEQYF. DNA of the CDR3: TGTGCCAGCAGCCTCCAGGAGACCTACGAGCAGTACTTC.

At least ten counts were recorded for this clonotype. The rearrangement links TRBV13 to TRBJ2-5; TRBD2 matches 7 bases. V shed 7 bases, J shed 5 bases, and the junction held 13 bases outside the gene matches. The CDR3 is made up of 15 amino acids. Looked up from germline, CDR1 is PRHDT and CDR2 is FYEKMQ (reference sequence). The CDR3 nucleotides are TGTGCCAGCAAGGGCGCGGGAGCTGTCCTGGAGACCCAGTACTTC. Translating it yields CASKGAGAVLETQYF. The variable domain in full, with the rest retrieved from reference TRBV13 and TRBJ2-5, is AAGVIQSPRHLIKEKRETATLKCYPIPRHDTVYWYQQGPGQDPQFLISFYEKMQSDKGSIPDRFSAQQFSDYHSELNMSSLELGDSALYFCASKGAGAVLETQYFGPGTRLLVL.

This clonotype was observed at least ten times. This rearrangement joins TRBV5-1 to TRBJ2-5, with D uncertain. This CDR3 is built from 14 residues. Germline lookup yields CDR1 SGHRS and CDR2 YFSETQ. Trimming pared 1 base from V and 1 base from J, leaving 8 bases between. CDR3 bases: TGCGCCAGCAGCTTGACGAGTACCCAAGAGACCCAGTACTTC. Amino acids: CASSLTSTQETQYF.

On this clonotype itself: One base away lies a much larger clone, so this may be a sequencing read error. The chain is built from TRBV5-4 and TRBJ1-1; perhaps TRBD1 as D (6 bases). Trimming took 0 bases from V and 11 from J, leaving 14 bases between them. Germline CDR1 is SGHNT and CDR2 is YYREEE (reference sequence). CDR3 length equals 13 residues. The CDR3 is CASSLAEEGGAFF. In DNA form, the CDR3 reads TGTGCCAGCAGCTTGGCAGAGGAAGGGGGGGCTTTCTTT.

The rearrangement uses TRBV12-3 or TRBV12-4 and TRBJ1-2; no firm D call. V gave up 6 bases and J gave up 8 bases, with 13 bases separating them. The CDR3 covers 12 residues. This CDR3 is CASRMTAEGYTF. The CDR3 DNA sequence: TGTGCCAGCAGGATGACGGCCGAGGGCTACACCTTC.

In its sample, this clonotype was seen many times. The rearrangement joins TRBV5-1 to TRBJ1-5; D is unresolved. The germline V gene encodes CDR1 SGHRS and CDR2 YFSETQ. Trimming took 0 bases from V and 3 from J, leaving 7 bases between them. The CDR3 has 14 amino acids. For the CDR3, the DNA is TGCGCCAGCAGCTTGGGCAGCTTCAATCAGCCCCAGCATTTT. Its translation: CASSLGSFNQPQHF. The full variable domain, in which reference TRBV5-1 and TRBJ1-5 provide the parts outside the CDR3, is KAGVTQTPRYLIKTRGQQVTLSCSPISGHRSVSWYQQTPGQGLQFLFEYFSETQRNKGNFPGRFSGRQFSNSRSEMNVSTLELGDSALYLCASSLGSFNQPQHFGDGTRLSIL.